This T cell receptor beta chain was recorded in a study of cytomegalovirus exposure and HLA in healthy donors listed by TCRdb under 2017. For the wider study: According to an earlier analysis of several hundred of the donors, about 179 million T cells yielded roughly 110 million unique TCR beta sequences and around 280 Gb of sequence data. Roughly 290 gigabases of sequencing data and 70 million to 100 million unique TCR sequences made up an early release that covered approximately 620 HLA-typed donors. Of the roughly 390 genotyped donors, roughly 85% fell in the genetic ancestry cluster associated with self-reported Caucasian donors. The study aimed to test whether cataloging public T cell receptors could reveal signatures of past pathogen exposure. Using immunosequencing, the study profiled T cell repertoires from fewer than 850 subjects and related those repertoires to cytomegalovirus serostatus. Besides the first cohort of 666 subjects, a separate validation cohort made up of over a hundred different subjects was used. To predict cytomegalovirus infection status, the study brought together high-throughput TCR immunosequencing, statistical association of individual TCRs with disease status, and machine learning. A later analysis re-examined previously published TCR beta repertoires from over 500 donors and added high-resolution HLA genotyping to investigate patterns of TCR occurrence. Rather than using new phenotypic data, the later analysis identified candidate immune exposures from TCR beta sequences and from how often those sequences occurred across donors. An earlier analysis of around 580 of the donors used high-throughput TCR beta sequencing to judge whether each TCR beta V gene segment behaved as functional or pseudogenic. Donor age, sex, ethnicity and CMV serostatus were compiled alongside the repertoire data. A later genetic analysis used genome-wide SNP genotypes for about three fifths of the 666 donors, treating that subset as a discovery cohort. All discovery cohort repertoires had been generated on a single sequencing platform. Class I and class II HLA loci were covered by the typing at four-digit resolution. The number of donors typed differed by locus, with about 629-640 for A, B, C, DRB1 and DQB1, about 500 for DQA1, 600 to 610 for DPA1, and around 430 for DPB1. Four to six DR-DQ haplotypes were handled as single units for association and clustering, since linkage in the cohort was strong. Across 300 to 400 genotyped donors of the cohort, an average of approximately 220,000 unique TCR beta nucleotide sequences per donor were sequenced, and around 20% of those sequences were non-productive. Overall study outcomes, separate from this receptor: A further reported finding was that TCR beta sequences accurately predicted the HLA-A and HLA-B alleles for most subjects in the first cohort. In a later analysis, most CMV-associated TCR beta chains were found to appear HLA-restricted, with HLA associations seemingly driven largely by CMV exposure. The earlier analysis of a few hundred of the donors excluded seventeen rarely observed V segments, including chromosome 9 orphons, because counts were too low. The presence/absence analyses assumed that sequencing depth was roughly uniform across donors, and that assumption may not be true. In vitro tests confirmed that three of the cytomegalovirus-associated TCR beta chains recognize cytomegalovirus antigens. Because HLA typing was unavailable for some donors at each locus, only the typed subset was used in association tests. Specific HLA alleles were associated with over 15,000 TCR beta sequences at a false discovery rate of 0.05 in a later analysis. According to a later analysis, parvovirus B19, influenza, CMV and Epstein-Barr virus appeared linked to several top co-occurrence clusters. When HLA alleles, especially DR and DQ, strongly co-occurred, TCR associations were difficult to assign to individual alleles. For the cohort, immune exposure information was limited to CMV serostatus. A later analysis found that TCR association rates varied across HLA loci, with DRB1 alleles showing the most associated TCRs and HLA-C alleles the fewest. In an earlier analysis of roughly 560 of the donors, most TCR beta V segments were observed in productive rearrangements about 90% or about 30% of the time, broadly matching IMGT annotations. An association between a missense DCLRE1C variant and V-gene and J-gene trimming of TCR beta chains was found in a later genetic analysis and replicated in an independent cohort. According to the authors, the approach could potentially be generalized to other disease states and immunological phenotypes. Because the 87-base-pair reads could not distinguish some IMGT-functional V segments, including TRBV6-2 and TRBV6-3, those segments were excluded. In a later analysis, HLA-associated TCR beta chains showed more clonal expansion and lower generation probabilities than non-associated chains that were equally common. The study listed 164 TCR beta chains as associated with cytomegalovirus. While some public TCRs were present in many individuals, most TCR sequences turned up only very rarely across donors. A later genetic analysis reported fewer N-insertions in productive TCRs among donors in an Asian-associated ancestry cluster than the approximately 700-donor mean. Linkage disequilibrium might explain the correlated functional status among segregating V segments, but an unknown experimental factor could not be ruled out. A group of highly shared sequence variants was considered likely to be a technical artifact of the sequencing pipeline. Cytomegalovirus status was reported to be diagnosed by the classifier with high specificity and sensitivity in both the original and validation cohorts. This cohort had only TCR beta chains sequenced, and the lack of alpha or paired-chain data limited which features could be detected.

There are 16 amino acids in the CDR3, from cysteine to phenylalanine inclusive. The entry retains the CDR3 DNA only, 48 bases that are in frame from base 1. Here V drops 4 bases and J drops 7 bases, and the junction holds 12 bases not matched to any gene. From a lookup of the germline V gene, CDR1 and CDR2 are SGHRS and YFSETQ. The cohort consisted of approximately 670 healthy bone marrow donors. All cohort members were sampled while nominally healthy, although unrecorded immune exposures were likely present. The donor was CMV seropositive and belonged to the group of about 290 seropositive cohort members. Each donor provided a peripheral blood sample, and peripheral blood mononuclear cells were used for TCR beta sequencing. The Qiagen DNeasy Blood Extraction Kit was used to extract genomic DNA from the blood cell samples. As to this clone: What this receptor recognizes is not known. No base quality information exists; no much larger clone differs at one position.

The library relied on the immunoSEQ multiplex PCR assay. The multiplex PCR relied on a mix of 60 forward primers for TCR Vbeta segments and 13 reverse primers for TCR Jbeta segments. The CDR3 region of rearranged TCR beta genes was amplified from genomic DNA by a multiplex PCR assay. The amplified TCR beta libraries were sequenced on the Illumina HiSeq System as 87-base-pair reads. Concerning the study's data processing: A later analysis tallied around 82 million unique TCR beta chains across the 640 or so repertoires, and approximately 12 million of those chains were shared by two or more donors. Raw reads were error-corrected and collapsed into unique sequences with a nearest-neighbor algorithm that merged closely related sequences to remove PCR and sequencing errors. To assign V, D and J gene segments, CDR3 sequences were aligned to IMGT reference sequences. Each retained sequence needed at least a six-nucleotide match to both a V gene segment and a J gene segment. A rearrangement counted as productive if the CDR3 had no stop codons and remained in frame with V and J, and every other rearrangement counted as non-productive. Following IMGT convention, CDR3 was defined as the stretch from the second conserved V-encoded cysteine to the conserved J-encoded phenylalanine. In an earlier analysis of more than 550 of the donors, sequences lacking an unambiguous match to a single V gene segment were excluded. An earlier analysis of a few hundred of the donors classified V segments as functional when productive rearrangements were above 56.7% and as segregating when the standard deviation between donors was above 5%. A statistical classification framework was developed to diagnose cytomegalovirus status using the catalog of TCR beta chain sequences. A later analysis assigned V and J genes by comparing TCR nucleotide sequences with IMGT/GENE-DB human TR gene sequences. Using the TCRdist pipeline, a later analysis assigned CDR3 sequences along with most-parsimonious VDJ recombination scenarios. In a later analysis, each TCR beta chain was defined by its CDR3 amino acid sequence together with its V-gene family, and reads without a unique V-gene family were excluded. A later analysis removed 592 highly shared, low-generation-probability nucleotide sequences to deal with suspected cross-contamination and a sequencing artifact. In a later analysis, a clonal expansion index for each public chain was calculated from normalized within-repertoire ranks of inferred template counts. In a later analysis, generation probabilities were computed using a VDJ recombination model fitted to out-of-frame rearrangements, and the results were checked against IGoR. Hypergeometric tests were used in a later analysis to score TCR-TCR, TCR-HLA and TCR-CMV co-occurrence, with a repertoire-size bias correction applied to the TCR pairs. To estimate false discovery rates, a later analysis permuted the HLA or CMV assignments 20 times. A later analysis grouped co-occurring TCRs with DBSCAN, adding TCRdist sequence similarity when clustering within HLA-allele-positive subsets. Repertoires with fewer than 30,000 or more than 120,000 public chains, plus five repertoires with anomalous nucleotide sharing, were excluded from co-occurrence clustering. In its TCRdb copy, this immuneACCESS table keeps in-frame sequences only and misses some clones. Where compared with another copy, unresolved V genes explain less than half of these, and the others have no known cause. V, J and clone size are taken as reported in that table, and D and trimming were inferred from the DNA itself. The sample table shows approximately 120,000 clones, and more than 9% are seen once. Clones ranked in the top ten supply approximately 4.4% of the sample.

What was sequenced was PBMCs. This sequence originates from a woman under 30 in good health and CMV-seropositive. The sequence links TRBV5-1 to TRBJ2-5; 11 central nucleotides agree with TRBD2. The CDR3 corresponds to CASSPYLAGGLGTQYF. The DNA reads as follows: TGCGCCAGCAGCCCTTATCTAGCGGGAGGCTTGGGGACCCAGTACTTC.